This TCR beta chain was identified during a study of blood T cell repertoires in COVID-19. Across the study: COVID-19 samples from acute and convalescent phases originated in the United States, Italy and Spain. The analysed material was cDNA or gDNA that came from T cells, B-cell-depleted T cells, or PBMCs.

Per the original data handling: Reference gene primers were amplified, and this amplification served to estimate nucleated cell counts. Measured with immunoSEQ multiplex PCR; TCRdb has only the in-frame clones, and not every one. The DNA was the basis for D and trimming; V, J and clone size are from that table. The sample yields some 89,000 clones, around 85% seen once. Unmatched junction bases numbered 13, after V lost 9 bases and J lost 4 bases. The germline V gene encodes CDR1 ENHRY and CDR2 SYGVKD. CDR3 length equals 16 residues. This clone was seen a few times. This TCR was sampled from a man aged 55 to 70 with acute or convalescent COVID-19. This chain uses TRBV10-3 with TRBJ2-2, with 8 bases lining up with TRBD2. Sequenced sample: peripheral blood. For the CDR3, the DNA is TGTGCCATGGCGGACCGACTAGCGCAGGGCACCGGGGAGCTGTTTTTT. Translation gives CAMADRLAQGTGELFF.